The 14 T cell receptor beta chains given below trace back to one sample, sequenced in a study of beta chain features in type 1 diabetes. Expressed TCRB transcripts were sequenced after all isolated RNA was converted to cDNA. Sequencing was performed with immunoSEQ multiplex PCR; in TCRdb, only in-frame clones are kept and a portion is missing. The table shows 300,000 to 350,000 clones, with 6.5% to 10% occurring only once. Sequencing used central memory CD4+ T cells from blood. These receptors were obtained from a woman aged 18 to 35 in good health.

V is TRBV20-1 and J is TRBJ2-5, with D tentatively TRBD1 (5 bases). V shed 8 bases and J shed 5 bases, with 12 bases lying between them. The germline gives CDR1 DFQATT, CDR2 SNEGSKA (reference sequence). The CDR3 runs to 11 residues. In nucleotides, the CDR3 is TGCAGTACCCCAGGGCGGGAGACCCAGTACTTC. Protein: CSTPGRETQYF.

The chain carries TRBV29-1 and TRBJ2-5, with no clear D. This CDR3 is 12 amino acids long. Germline values: CDR1 SQVTM, CDR2 ANQGSEA. Trimming stripped 4 bases from V and 1 base from J, with 7 bases between. The CDR3 loop reads CSVGQRQETQYF. CDR3 nucleotide sequence: TGCAGCGTTGGGCAGCGCCAAGAGACCCAGTACTTC.

This clone was picked up a small number of times. The chain employs TRBV11-2 and TRBJ2-7; TRBD1 matches 7 bases. Germline V gene lookup returns CDR1 SGHAT and CDR2 FQNNGV. V shed 5 bases, J shed 1 base, and the junction held 8 bases outside the gene matches. The CDR3 spans 15 residues. DNA of the CDR3: TGTGCCAGCAGCCCCCAGCTGGGACAGTCCTACGAGCAGTACTTC. It codes for CASSPQLGQSYEQYF.

A few counts support this clone. The chain is built from TRBV18 and TRBJ1-1; 7 bases are a match to TRBD1. This CDR3 contains 13 residues. Unmatched junction bases numbered 9, after V lost 3 bases and J lost 11 bases. Germline assignment: CDR1 KGHSH and CDR2 LQKENI. In DNA form, the CDR3 reads TGTGCCAGCTCACCCCCAGGACAGGACGAGGCTTTCTTT. The encoded protein is CASSPPGQDEAFF.

The sample holds a few counts of this clone. The genes are TRBV28 and TRBJ2-7; the match to TRBD1 covers 7 bases. Germline CDR1 MDHEN, CDR2 SYDVKM. The CDR3 length is 14 residues. Germline trimming cut 6 bases from V and 4 bases from J; bases unmatched to any gene: 9. DNA for the CDR3: TGTGCCAGCAGCCAACGGGACAGAATGTACGAGCAGTACTTC. This translates into CASSQRDRMYEQYF.

In its sample, this clone was seen many times. The chain has TRBV28 and TRBJ2-1; either TRBD1 or TRBD2 may supply D (6 bases each). CDR3 length: 13 amino acids. V was pared by 4 bases and J by 15 bases, with 19 bases between. Germline lookup yields CDR1 MDHEN and CDR2 SYDVKM. The CDR3 nucleotides are TGTGCCAGCAGTTCCGCCGGAGGGGGACGGTCGTTCTTC. This translates into CASSSAGGGRSFF.

This clone has only a few counts. Germline and junction disagree at one end, which may indicate a read error. V and J are TRBV10-3 and TRBJ2-5; maybe TRBD2 (5 bases). The CDR3 loop spans 14 amino acids. In germline, CDR1 is ENHRY, CDR2 SYGVKD. The DNA for the CDR3 is TGTGCCAGCAGTTATGCGGGCGGACAAGAGACCCAGTACTTC. It specifies CASSYAGGQETQYF.

The sample holds a few counts of this clone. Other nucleotide sequences from this sample produce the same CDR3. The V and J genes are TRBV5-4 and TRBJ2-7, with a weak D call TRBD2 (5 bases). V was shortened by 4 bases and J by 4 bases, with 9 bases between the two germline ends. The CDR3 contains 12 residues. Germline CDR1 is SGHNT and CDR2 is YYREEE (reference sequence). In nucleotides, the CDR3 is TGTGCCAGCAGCCTCCGCGGGTACGAGCAGTACTTC. Residues: CASSLRGYEQYF.

This clone has a handful of counts. The chain joins TRBV5-1 to TRBJ2-3; 7 nucleotides align to TRBD2. The CDR3 covers 15 residues. Germline CDR1 reads SGHRS; CDR2 reads YFSETQ. After removal of 2 bases from V and 6 bases from J, the junction contained 9 bases not matched to a gene. The CDR3 sequence is CASSFGGGSGDTQYF. The CDR3 nucleotides read TGCGCCAGCAGCTTCGGCGGGGGATCTGGGGATACGCAGTATTTT.

This clone was observed a few times. This chain uses TRBV28 with TRBJ1-5; D unclear. Germline loops: CDR1 MDHEN, CDR2 SYDVKM. Trimming took 3 bases from V and 4 from J, leaving 4 bases between them. CDR3 length equals 12 residues. CDR3 loop: CASSLVNQPQHF. The CDR3 bases are TGTGCCAGCAGTTTGGTAAATCAGCCCCAGCATTTT.

This clone has at least ten counts. V and J are TRBV7-2 and TRBJ2-7, with D unresolved. This CDR3 contains 12 residues. Germline values: CDR1 SGHTA, CDR2 FQGNSA. With 3 bases removed from V and 2 bases from J, the gap between germline ends came to 5 bases. The CDR3 DNA reads as TGTGCCAGCAGCTTCCGGACCTACGAGCAGTACTTC. Amino acid sequence: CASSFRTYEQYF. The variable domain in full, completed from reference TRBV7-2 and TRBJ2-7, reads GAGVSQSPSNKVTEKGKDVELRCDPISGHTALYWYRQSLGQGLEFLIYFQGNSAPDKSGLPSDRFSAERTGGSVSTLTIQRTQQEDSAVYLCASSFRTYEQYFGPGTRLTVT.

This clone was recorded many times. This rearrangement joins TRBV7-2 to TRBJ2-1; D unresolved. Germline-derived CDR1 and CDR2 are SGHTA and FQGNSA. V was cut by 2 bases and J by 6 bases, with 8 bases left in between. This CDR3 comprises 13 residues. CDR3 in amino acids: CASSLFFSNEQFF. In nucleotides, the CDR3 is TGTGCCAGCAGCTTATTTTTCAGCAATGAGCAGTTCTTC.

The rearrangement uses TRBV19 and TRBJ1-2, with 7 bases matching TRBD1. Germline V CDR1 and CDR2: LNHDA, SQIVND (reference sequence). V was pared by 7 bases and J by 8 bases, with 4 bases of the junction left unmatched. This CDR3 spans 11 amino acids. The CDR3, as DNA: TGTGCCAGTACCGGGACAGAAGGCTACACCTTC. Protein sequence: CASTGTEGYTF. The full variable domain, in which reference TRBV19 and TRBJ1-2 provide the parts outside the CDR3, is DGGITQSPKYLFRKEGQNVTLSCEQNLNHDAMYWYRQDPGQGLRLIYYSQIVNDFQKGDIAEGYSVSREKKESFPLTVTSAQKNPTAFYLCASTGTEGYTFGSGTRLTVV.

The chain couples TRBV5-6 to TRBJ2-3, with 7 bases fitting TRBD1. Germline CDR1 is SGHDT and CDR2 is YYEEEE. V shed 5 bases and J 2 bases; nucleotides not matched to a gene: 5. This CDR3 contains 14 residues. CDR3 sequence (DNA): TGTGCCAGCAGACAGGACAGGACCACAGATACGCAGTATTTT. This encodes CASRQDRTTDTQYF.